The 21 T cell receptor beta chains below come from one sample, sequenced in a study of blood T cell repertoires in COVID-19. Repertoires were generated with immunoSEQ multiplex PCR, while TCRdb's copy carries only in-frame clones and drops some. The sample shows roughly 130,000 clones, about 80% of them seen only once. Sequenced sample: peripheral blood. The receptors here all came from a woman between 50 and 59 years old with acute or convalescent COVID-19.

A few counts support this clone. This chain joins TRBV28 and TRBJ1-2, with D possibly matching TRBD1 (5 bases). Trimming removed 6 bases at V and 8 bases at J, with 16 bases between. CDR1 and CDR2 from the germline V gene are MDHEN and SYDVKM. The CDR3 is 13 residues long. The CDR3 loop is CASRAGGALGYTF. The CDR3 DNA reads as TGTGCCAGCAGGGCGGGAGGGGCGCTGGGCTACACCTTC.

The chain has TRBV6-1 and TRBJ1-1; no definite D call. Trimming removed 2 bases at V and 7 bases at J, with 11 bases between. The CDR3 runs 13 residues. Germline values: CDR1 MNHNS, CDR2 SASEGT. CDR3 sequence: CASSELGRVEAFF. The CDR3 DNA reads TGTGCCAGCAGTGAATTGGGGAGGGTTGAAGCTTTCTTT.

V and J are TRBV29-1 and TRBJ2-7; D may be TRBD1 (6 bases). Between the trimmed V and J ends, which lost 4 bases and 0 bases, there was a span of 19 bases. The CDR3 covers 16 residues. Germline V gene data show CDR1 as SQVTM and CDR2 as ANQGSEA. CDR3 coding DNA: TGCAGCGTTGGGGGTGGTCACGACAGGAGCTCCTACGAGCAGTACTTC. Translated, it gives CSVGGGHDRSSYEQYF.

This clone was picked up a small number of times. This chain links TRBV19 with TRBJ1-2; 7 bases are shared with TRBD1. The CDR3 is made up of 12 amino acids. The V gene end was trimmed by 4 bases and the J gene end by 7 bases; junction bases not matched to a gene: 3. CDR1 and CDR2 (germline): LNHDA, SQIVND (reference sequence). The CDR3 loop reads CASSTGGGGYTF. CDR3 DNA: TGTGCCAGTAGTACAGGGGGAGGTGGCTACACCTTC.

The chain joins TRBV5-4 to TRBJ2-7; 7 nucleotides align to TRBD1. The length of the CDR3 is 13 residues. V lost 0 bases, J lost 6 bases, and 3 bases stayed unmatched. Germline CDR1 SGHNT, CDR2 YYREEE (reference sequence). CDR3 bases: TGTGCCAGCAGCTTGGATCGGACAGGCGAGCAGTACTTC. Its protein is CASSLDRTGEQYF.

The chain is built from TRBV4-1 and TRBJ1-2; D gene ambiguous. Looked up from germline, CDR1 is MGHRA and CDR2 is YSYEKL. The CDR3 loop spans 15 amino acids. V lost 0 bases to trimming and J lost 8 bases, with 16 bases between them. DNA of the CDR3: TGCGCCAGCAGCCAAGACGCGACCGGGAGTCGCGGCTACACCTTC. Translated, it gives CASSQDATGSRGYTF.

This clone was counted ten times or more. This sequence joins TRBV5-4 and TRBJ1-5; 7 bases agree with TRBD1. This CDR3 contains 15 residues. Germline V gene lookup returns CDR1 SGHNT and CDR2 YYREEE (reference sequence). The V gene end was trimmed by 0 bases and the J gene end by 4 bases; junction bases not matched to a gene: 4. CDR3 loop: CASSLDRGPNQPQHF. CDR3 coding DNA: TGTGCCAGCAGCTTGGACAGGGGCCCTAATCAGCCCCAGCATTTT.

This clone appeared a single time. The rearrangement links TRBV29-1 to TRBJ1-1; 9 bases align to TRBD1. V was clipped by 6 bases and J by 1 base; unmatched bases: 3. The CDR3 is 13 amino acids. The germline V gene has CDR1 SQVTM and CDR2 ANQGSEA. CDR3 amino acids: CSVKGQGNTEAFF. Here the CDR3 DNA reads TGCAGCGTAAAGGGACAGGGGAACACTGAAGCTTTCTTT.

CDR3 region: CASRDSNTGELFF. As DNA, the CDR3 is TGTGCCAGCCGGGACAGCAACACCGGGGAGCTGTTTTTT. The chain couples TRBV6-4 to TRBJ2-2, with 7 positions matching TRBD1. This CDR3 comprises 13 residues. Germline assignment: CDR1 MRHNA and CDR2 SNTAGT. The V gene end was trimmed by 8 bases and the J gene end by 2 bases; junction bases not matched to a gene: 2.

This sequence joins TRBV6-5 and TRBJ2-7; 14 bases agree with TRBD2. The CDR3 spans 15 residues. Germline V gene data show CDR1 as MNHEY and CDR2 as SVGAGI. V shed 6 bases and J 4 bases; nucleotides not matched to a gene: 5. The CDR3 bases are TGTGCCAGCAGGACTAGCGGGGGGGAACTTTACGAGCAGTACTTC. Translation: CASRTSGGELYEQYF.

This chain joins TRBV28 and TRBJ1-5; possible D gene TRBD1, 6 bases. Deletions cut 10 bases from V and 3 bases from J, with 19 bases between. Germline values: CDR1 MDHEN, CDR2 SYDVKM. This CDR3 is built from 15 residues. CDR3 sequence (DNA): TGTGCCACAGGTCCACGACAGGTAAACAATCAGCCCCAGCATTTT. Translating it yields CATGPRQVNNQPQHF.

The CDR3, as DNA: TGTGCCAGCAGTTTGGCAGGGCCTGGAAACACCATATATTTT. It translates to CASSLAGPGNTIYF. The gene calls are TRBV27 and TRBJ1-3, with D possibly TRBD1 on 5 matching bases. The CDR3 totals 14 residues. With 3 bases removed from V and 2 bases from J, the gap between germline ends came to 8 bases. Per the germline V gene, CDR1 is MNHEY and CDR2 is SMNVEV (reference sequence).

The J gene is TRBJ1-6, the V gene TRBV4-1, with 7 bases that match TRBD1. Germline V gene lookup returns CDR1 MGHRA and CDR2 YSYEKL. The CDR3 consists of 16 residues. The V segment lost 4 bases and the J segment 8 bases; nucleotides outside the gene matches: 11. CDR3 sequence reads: CASSREDRGQYSPLHF. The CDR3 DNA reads TGCGCCAGCAGCCGGGAGGATAGGGGGCAATATTCACCCCTCCACTTT.

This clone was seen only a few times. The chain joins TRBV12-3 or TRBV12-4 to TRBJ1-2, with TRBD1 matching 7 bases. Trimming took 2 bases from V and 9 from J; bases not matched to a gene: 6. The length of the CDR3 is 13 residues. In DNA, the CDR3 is TGTGCCAGCAGTTTATGGGGACAGTATAGCTACACCTTC. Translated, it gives CASSLWGQYSYTF.

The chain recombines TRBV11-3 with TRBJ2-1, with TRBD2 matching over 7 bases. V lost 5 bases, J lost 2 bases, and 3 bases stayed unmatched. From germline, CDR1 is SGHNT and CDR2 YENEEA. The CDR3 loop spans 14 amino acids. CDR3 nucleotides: TGTGCCAGCAGCCATGGGGGGGCCTACAATGAGCAGTTCTTC. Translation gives CASSHGGAYNEQFF.

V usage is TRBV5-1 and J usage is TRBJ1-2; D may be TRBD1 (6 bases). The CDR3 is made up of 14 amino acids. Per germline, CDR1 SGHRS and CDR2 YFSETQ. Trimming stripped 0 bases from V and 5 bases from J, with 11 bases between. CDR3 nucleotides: TGCGCCAGCAGCTTGGAACAGGGTACATATGGCTACACCTTC. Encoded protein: CASSLEQGTYGYTF.

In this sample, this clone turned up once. The CDR3 loop is CASSLGTFVYGYTF. As DNA, the CDR3 is TGTGCCAGCAGCTTAGGCACATTTGTCTATGGCTACACCTTC. The chain employs TRBV7-9 and TRBJ1-2; D is ambiguous. The CDR3 runs 14 residues. V was shortened by 1 base and J by 4 bases, with 10 bases between the two germline ends. Germline CDR1 reads SEHNR; CDR2 reads FQNEAQ (reference sequence).

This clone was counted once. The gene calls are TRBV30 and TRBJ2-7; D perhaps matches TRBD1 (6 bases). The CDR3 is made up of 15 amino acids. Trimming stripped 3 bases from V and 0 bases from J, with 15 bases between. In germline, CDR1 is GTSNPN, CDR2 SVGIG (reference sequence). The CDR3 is CAWRGATGFSYEQYF. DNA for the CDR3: TGTGCCTGGAGGGGGGCTACCGGGTTCTCCTACGAGCAGTACTTC.

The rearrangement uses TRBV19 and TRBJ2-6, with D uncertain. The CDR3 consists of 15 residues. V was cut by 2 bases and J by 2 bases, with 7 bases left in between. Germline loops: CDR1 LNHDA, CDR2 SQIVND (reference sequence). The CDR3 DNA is TGTGCCAGTAGTATATCCAGCGCTGGGGCCAACGTCCTGACTTTC. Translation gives CASSISSAGANVLTF.

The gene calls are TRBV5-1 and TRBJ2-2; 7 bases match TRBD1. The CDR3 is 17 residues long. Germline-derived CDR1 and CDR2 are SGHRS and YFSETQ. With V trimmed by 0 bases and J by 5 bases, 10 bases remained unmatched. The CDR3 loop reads CASSLAARDRVTGELFF. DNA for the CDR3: TGCGCCAGCAGCTTGGCGGCCCGGGACAGAGTTACCGGGGAGCTGTTTTTT. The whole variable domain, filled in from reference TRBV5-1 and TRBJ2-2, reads KAGVTQTPRYLIKTRGQQVTLSCSPISGHRSVSWYQQTPGQGLQFLFEYFSETQRNKGNFPGRFSGRQFSNSRSEMNVSTLELGDSALYLCASSLAARDRVTGELFFGEGSRLTVL.

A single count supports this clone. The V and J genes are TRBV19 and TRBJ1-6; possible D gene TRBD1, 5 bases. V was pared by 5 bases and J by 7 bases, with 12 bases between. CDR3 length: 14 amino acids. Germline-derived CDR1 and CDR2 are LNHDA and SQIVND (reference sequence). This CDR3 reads CASSQGGENSPLHF. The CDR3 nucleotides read TGTGCCAGTAGTCAGGGAGGGGAAAATTCACCCCTCCACTTT. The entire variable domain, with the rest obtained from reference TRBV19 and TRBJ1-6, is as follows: DGGITQSPKYLFRKEGQNVTLSCEQNLNHDAMYWYRQDPGQGLRLIYYSQIVNDFQKGDIAEGYSVSREKKESFPLTVTSAQKNPTAFYLCASSQGGENSPLHFGNGTRLTVT.